These 17 T cell receptor beta chains came from one sample sequenced in a study of control samples from healthy donors and cancer patients. Profiling relied on immunoSEQ multiplex PCR, and the TCRdb table lists in-frame clones only, not all of them. The sample yields some 120,000 clones, roughly 87% seen once. Sequenced material: blood. The receptors derive from a man between 40 and 49 years old in good health.

This clone was counted only a few times. Within the sample, other DNA sequences also encode this same CDR3. V and J are TRBV24-1 and TRBJ1-4; 11 bases fit TRBD1. This CDR3 region has 15 residues. Germline V gene sequence: CDR1 KGHDR, CDR2 SFDVKD. Trimming cost V 4 bases and J 6 bases; bases outside gene matches: 3. The CDR3 DNA sequence: TGTGCCACCAGTGACCCGGGACAGGGGGATGAAAAACTGTTTTTT. This codes for CATSDPGQGDEKLFF.

The chain has TRBV5-4 and TRBJ2-5; 8 bases match TRBD2. The CDR3 contains 15 residues. J was trimmed by 5 bases and V by 4 bases; bases with no gene match: 10. CDR1 is SGHNT, CDR2 YYREEE, per germline (reference sequence). This chain's CDR3 is CASSLRGARWETQYF. The CDR3 DNA reads as TGTGCCAGCAGCCTGCGGGGGGCCAGGTGGGAGACCCAGTACTTC.

This rearrangement joins TRBV18 to TRBJ1-1; a possible D gene is TRBD1 (5 bases). V lost 3 bases and J 5 bases, leaving 16 bases between the germline ends. The CDR3 runs to 15 residues. Looked up from germline, CDR1 is KGHSH and CDR2 is LQKENI. CDR3 protein: CASSPRRPGPTEAFF. The CDR3 nucleotides are TGTGCCAGCTCACCCAGAAGGCCGGGACCGACTGAAGCTTTCTTT.

This clone was recorded once. The rearrangement uses TRBV9 and TRBJ2-2; perhaps TRBD1 as D (5 bases). The V gene lost 4 bases and the J gene lost 6 bases, with 22 bases spanning the gap. The CDR3 has 17 residues. CDR1 and CDR2 from the germline V gene are SGDLS and YYNGEE. CDR3 DNA: TGTGCCAGCAGCCCTAGGGCAGGGAATCATGTCGCCGGGGAGCTGTTTTTT. The encoded protein is CASSPRAGNHVAGELFF. The whole variable domain, remainder taken from reference TRBV9 and TRBJ2-2, is DSGVTQTPKHLITATGQRVTLRCSPRSGDLSVYWYQQSLDQGLQFLIQYYNGEERAKGNILERFSAQQFPDLHSELNLSSLELGDSALYFCASSPRAGNHVAGELFFGEGSRLTVL.

The chain uses TRBV6-5 and TRBJ1-3; unclear D gene. This CDR3 is built from 12 residues. V gave up 5 bases and J gave up 4 bases, with 6 bases separating them. Germline CDR1 and CDR2: MNHEY and SVGAGI. The CDR3 spells CASSNIGNTIYF. Here the CDR3 DNA reads TGTGCCAGCAGTAACATCGGAAACACCATATATTTT.

The chain has TRBV7-2 and TRBJ1-3; D is ambiguous. V was pared by 1 base and J by 0 bases, with 10 bases between. This CDR3 has 16 residues. CDR1 SGHTA and CDR2 FQGNSA come from the germline V gene. CDR3 sequence (DNA): TGTGCCAGCAGCTTAGAGGCAGGAACCTCTGGAAACACCATATATTTT. Translated, it gives CASSLEAGTSGNTIYF.

The chain recombines TRBV30 with TRBJ1-1; TRBD1 might be the D (5 bases). The CDR3 length is 15 residues. The V end lost 4 bases, the J end lost 5 bases, and 20 bases lay between the germline ends. Germline V gene sequence: CDR1 GTSNPN, CDR2 SVGIG (reference sequence). CDR3 protein: CAWKVPGTPETEAFF. CDR3 nucleotides: TGTGCCTGGAAAGTCCCCGGGACCCCCGAGACTGAAGCTTTCTTT.

The chain recombines TRBV5-5 with TRBJ2-2; D is perhaps TRBD1 or TRBD2 (5 bases each). V was clipped by 5 bases and J by 0 bases, with 17 bases between them. The germline CDR1 and CDR2 sequences are SGHKS and YYEKEE (reference sequence). The length of the CDR3 is 17 residues. The CDR3 DNA reads TGTGCCAGCAGACAAAACGTCCGGGGCACGAACACCGGGGAGCTGTTTTTT. Translation gives CASRQNVRGTNTGELFF.

The chain carries TRBV18 and TRBJ2-1; tentatively, D is TRBD2 (8 bases). CDR3 length: 15 residues. V lost 1 base to trimming and J lost 4 bases, with 11 bases between them. CDR1 is KGHSH and CDR2 is LQKENI in the germline V gene. CDR3 sequence reads: CASSPLAGQYNEQFF. The CDR3 DNA is TGTGCCAGCTCACCACTAGCGGGACAGTACAATGAGCAGTTCTTC.

This chain links TRBV27 with TRBJ2-7, with D perhaps TRBD1 or TRBD2 (5 bases each). Trimming shortened V by 4 bases and J by 5 bases, and 12 bases separated the two germline ends. The CDR3 has 13 amino acids. CDR1 and CDR2 (germline): MNHEY, SMNVEV (reference sequence). In DNA, the CDR3 is TGTGCCAGCAGTTGCCTGGGACCGCACGAGCAGTACTTC. Translated: CASSCLGPHEQYF.

Points on this clone: This same CDR3 is encoded by further DNA sequences in the sample. The rearrangement links TRBV15 to TRBJ2-1, with a weak D call TRBD2 (5 bases). The germline V gene has CDR1 LNHNV and CDR2 YYDKDF (reference sequence). Trimming shortened V by 0 bases and J by 8 bases, and 8 bases separated the two germline ends. The CDR3 contains 13 residues. CDR3 nucleotides: TGTGCCACCAGCAGAGATCCGAGGGATGAGCAGTTCTTC. It translates to CATSRDPRDEQFF.

The rearrangement joins TRBV6-4 to TRBJ1-6; 7 bases map to TRBD1. Looked up from germline, CDR1 is MRHNA and CDR2 is SNTAGT. This CDR3 region has 15 residues. With 0 bases clipped from V and 9 bases from J, the junction kept 5 bases outside the gene matches. The CDR3 region is CASSDSPAGGSPLHF. CDR3 nucleotides: TGTGCCAGCAGTGACTCCCCGGCAGGGGGTTCACCCCTCCACTTT.

The rearrangement uses TRBV5-1 and TRBJ2-3, with TRBD2 identical over 9 bases. The CDR3 has 15 residues. Germline V gene data show CDR1 as SGHRS and CDR2 as YFSETQ. V gave up 5 bases and J gave up 0 bases; unmatched junction bases: 4. This CDR3 is CASRSSGTSTDTQYF. In DNA, the CDR3 is TGCGCCAGCAGATCTAGCGGGACGAGCACAGATACGCAGTATTTT.

In this sample, this clone turned up once. The gene calls are TRBV27 and TRBJ1-2, with 10 bases that match TRBD1. Germline loops: CDR1 MNHEY, CDR2 SMNVEV (reference sequence). V lost 5 bases, J lost 5 bases, and 14 bases stayed unmatched. The CDR3 sequence is 17 residues long. The CDR3 reads CASSTTGGSPSWYGYTF. CDR3 in DNA: TGTGCCAGCAGTACGACAGGGGGCTCCCCCTCATGGTATGGCTACACCTTC.

The chain uses TRBV5-1 and TRBJ1-4; D gene ambiguous. Germline CDR1 and CDR2: SGHRS and YFSETQ. CDR3 size: 13 residues. The V and J ends lost 4 bases and 7 bases respectively, with 11 bases between them. The CDR3, as DNA: TGCGCCAGCAGCGCAGAGTTTGGTGAAAAACTGTTTTTT. This gives the protein CASSAEFGEKLFF.

The chain recombines TRBV9 with TRBJ2-3; TRBD2 might be the D (6 bases). Germline-derived CDR1 and CDR2 are SGDLS and YYNGEE. This CDR3 has 16 residues. V was cut by 1 base and J by 1 base, with 13 bases left in between. CDR3 region: CASSVLYTGGTDTQYF. The CDR3, as DNA: TGTGCCAGCAGCGTACTTTACACGGGGGGCACAGATACGCAGTATTTT. The full variable domain, completed using reference TRBV9 and TRBJ2-3, is DSGVTQTPKHLITATGQRVTLRCSPRSGDLSVYWYQQSLDQGLQFLIQYYNGEERAKGNILERFSAQQFPDLHSELNLSSLELGDSALYFCASSVLYTGGTDTQYFGPGTRLTVL.

The V and J genes are TRBV10-3 and TRBJ1-4, with D unresolved. Germline V lookup: CDR1 ENHRY, CDR2 SYGVKD. The CDR3 is 13 amino acids. V lost 3 bases, J lost 5 bases, and 7 bases lay in between. DNA of the CDR3: TGTGCCATCAGTGAAACGGAGAATGAAAAACTGTTTTTT. Amino acids: CAISETENEKLFF.